What follows describes a single TCR beta chain. The data belong to a study of T-cell reconstitution after alpha-beta-depleted transplantation in children. Library preparation (for TCRbeta) was performed with unique molecular identifiers. TCRdb processed the PCR reads anew with MiXCR; each CDR3 protein has one entry. The sample records some 520,000 distinct CDR3 sequences, 32% being singletons. V lost 5 bases and J 5 bases, leaving 9 bases between the germline ends. This CDR3 is built from 13 residues. Per the germline V gene, CDR1 is SGHTA and CDR2 is FQGNSA. The clonotype was recovered from a human donor who donated a stem cell graft to a child with aplastic anemia. Sequenced material: PBMCs from the stem cell graft donor, taken from the stem cell graft. This chain links TRBV7-2 with TRBJ2-2; D uncertain. DNA of the CDR3: TGTGCCAGCAGCAAGGAGAGGACCGGGGAGCTGTTTTTT. Translating it yields CASSKERTGELFF.